These T cell receptor beta chains were read from a single sample in a study of blood T cell repertoires in COVID-19. Some clones are missing from TCRdb's copy, which holds only in-frame ones; the method was immunoSEQ multiplex PCR. This sample yields 260,000 or so clones, of which around 85% are seen a single time; 2.5% belongs to the top ten. The material sequenced was PBMCs or T cells enriched from blood (not recorded which). The receptors were sampled from a woman in her fifties or sixties who had recovered from COVID-19. The CDR3 runs from the conserved cysteine through the conserved F or W. A D gene is named only where the DNA matches it firmly. Clone sizes are given selectively: once, few, many, or a class where the clone is expanded.

j_call clone_size v_call d_call cdr3_nt cdr3_aa
TRBJ2-4 . TRBV11-2 TRBD2 TGTGCCAGCAGCCCAGGGACTAGCGGAGTCCTAGCCAAAAACATTCAGTACTTC CASSPGTSGVLAKNIQYF
TRBJ2-7 . TRBV5-1 . TGCGCCAGCAGCTTACAGGTTATTGGGCACTACGAGCAGTACTTC CASSLQVIGHYEQYF
TRBJ1-5 few TRBV2 . TGTGCCAGCAGTGGACAGGCCACTATCAATCAGCCCCAGCATTTT CASSGQATINQPQHF
TRBJ2-1 . TRBV25-1 TRBD2 TGTGCCAGCAAAGGTCCTAGCGGGGTAAACAATGAGCAGTTCTTC CASKGPSGVNNEQFF
TRBJ2-7 . TRBV15 TRBD2 TGTGCCACCAGCAGGGGGACTAGCTCTGGCTACGAGCAGTACTTC CATSRGTSSGYEQYF
TRBJ2-2 . TRBV18 . TGTGCCAGCTCACCACGGGAGCTGATCACCGGGGAGCTGTTTTTT CASSPRELITGELFF
TRBJ1-4 . TRBV7-9 . TGTGCCAGCAGCTTAGCGGCGGAAAACGAAAAACTGTTTTTT CASSLAAENEKLFF
TRBJ1-1 few TRBV29-1 . TGCAGCACCGGCGGTGTCATGAACACTGAAGCTTTCTTT CSTGGVMNTEAFF
TRBJ2-7 few TRBV5-1 . TGCGCCAGCAGCTTGGACTCCAGGTCGATAGACGAGCAGTACTTC CASSLDSRSIDEQYF
TRBJ2-2 once TRBV2 TRBD2 TGTGCCAGCACTAGCGGGGGGGCTAATACCGGGGAGCTGTTTTTT CASTSGGANTGELFF
TRBJ2-2 . TRBV7-8 . TGTGCCAGCAGCTCCCGGACAGACACGAACACCGGGGAGCTGTTTTTT CASSSRTDTNTGELFF
TRBJ2-7 . TRBV27 . TGTGCCAGCAGTCTCGGAGAATCCTACGAGCAGTACTTC CASSLGESYEQYF
TRBJ2-3 . TRBV5-1 . TGCGCCAGCAGCTTGGCGGATACGCAGTATTTT CASSLADTQYF
TRBJ1-4 few TRBV6-5 . TGTGCCAGCAGATTCGCGGGCCCCCGAGGGGAAAAACTGTTTTTT CASRFAGPRGEKLFF
TRBJ1-1 . TRBV5-1 . TGCGCCAGCAGCTCGGAGGGGCCCGGGAGGGGAGCTTTCTTT CASSSEGPGRGAFF
TRBJ1-1 . TRBV11-3 TRBD1 TGTGCCAGCAGCCAGACAGGGGCTACGAACACTGAAGCTTTCTTT CASSQTGATNTEAFF
TRBJ2-5 . TRBV19 TRBD1 TGTGCCAGTAGTAACCGGGACAGGGGTAAGGAGACCCAGTACTTC CASSNRDRGKETQYF
TRBJ2-3 . TRBV9 . TGTGCCAGCAGCGAACGACAGGCCAAAGATACGCAGTATTTT CASSERQAKDTQYF
TRBJ1-2 . TRBV2 . TGTGCCAGCAGTGAAATCCGGGTTAACTATGGCTACACCTTC CASSEIRVNYGYTF
TRBJ2-1 many TRBV7-8 TRBD2 TGTGCCAGCAGCTTAGTTCTGGCGGGGGGGTACAATGAGCAGTTCTTC CASSLVLAGGYNEQFF
TRBJ2-2 . TRBV5-1 . TGCGCCAGTAGTCTGGCGAACACCGGGGAGCTGTTTTTT CASSLANTGELFF
TRBJ1-4 . TRBV5-6 . TGTGCCAGCAGCTTCCTCAGGGGTGGTGAAAAACTGTTTTTT CASSFLRGGEKLFF
TRBJ2-1 . TRBV9 TRBD1 TGTGCCAGCAGCCCCGGACAGGGGGTTTTCAATGAGCAGTTCTTC CASSPGQGVFNEQFF
TRBJ1-1 . TRBV28 . TGTGCCAGCAGTTTGGCCAACACTGAAGCTTTCTTT CASSLANTEAFF
TRBJ1-5 . TRBV27 . TGTGCCAGCAGTTTTCAGGTCGGCCAGCCCCAGCATTTT CASSFQVGQPQHF
TRBJ2-7 . TRBV4-3 TRBD1 TGCGCCAGCAGTCACCGCCCCTTACTGGGACAGCGTACCTACGAGCAGTACTTC CASSHRPLLGQRTYEQYF
TRBJ2-5 once TRBV6-1 . TGTGCCAGCAGTGAAGACTGGGGGCGCCAAGAGACCCAGTACTTC CASSEDWGRQETQYF
TRBJ1-2 . TRBV7-3 . TGTGCCAGCAGCCCCGGGACTATCGGTGGCTACACCTTC CASSPGTIGGYTF
TRBJ1-1 . TRBV18 TRBD1 TGTGCCAGCTCACCAGAGACAGGGGGCAACACTGAAGCTTTCTTT CASSPETGGNTEAFF
TRBJ2-3 . TRBV5-6 . TGTGCCAGCAGCTATTTAACTAGATTTTCTAGCACAGATACGCAGTATTTT CASSYLTRFSSTDTQYF
TRBJ1-1 . TRBV30 . TGTGCCTGGAGTGTAGGGACACTCAGACTCGTGAACACTGAAGCTTTCTTT CAWSVGTLRLVNTEAFF
TRBJ2-3 . TRBV3-1/TRBV3-2 . TGTGCCAGCAGTCTCCAGTTATTCGCAGATACGCAGTATTTT CASSLQLFADTQYF
TRBJ1-2 few TRBV5-1 TRBD1 TGCGCCAGCAGCTTGCAACAGGGGAAGGGTCGGGGCTACACCTTC CASSLQQGKGRGYTF
TRBJ1-1 . TRBV28 . TGTGCCAGCAGTTTAGTTGGGACAGAAGCTTTCTTT CASSLVGTEAFF
TRBJ2-1 . TRBV30 TRBD2 TGTGCCTGGAGGCTAGCGGGGAACAATGAGCAGTTCTTC CAWRLAGNNEQFF
TRBJ2-3 . TRBV4-2 TRBD2 TGTGCCAGCAGCCCACGACTAGCGGGGAATACGCAGTATTTT CASSPRLAGNTQYF
TRBJ2-1 . TRBV2 . TGTGCCAGCACCCCCGGGTTAGTCGGCTACAATGAGCAGTTCTTC CASTPGLVGYNEQFF
TRBJ1-2 . TRBV19 . TGTGCCAGTCGACTCCGACAGGTAGTCGGTCGGGATGGCTACACCTTC CASRLRQVVGRDGYTF
TRBJ1-6 . TRBV6-5 . TGTGCCAGCAGTTACTCGAGCGTAAATTCACCCCTCCACTTT CASSYSSVNSPLHF
TRBJ1-2 . TRBV20-1 . TGCAGTGCTTCGGACAGCTATGGCTACACCTTC CSASDSYGYTF